The 15 T cell receptor beta chains in this list originate from one sample, sequenced in a study of blood T cell repertoires in COVID-19. The table came from immunoSEQ multiplex PCR; TCRdb's copy has only in-frame clones and leaves some out. In the table there are fewer than 350,000 clones, 80% to 90% of which are singletons. The sequenced sample consisted of peripheral blood. Source of these receptors: a man aged 40-55 years with acute or convalescent COVID-19.

This CDR3 is CAGQGGGIYNEQFF. CDR3 DNA: TGTGCCGGCCAAGGCGGGGGGATCTACAATGAGCAGTTCTTC. V usage is TRBV6-5 and J usage is TRBJ2-1; 8 nucleotides line up with TRBD2. CDR3 length: 14 amino acids. Germline V gene lookup returns CDR1 MNHEY and CDR2 SVGAGI. Germline trimming cut 11 bases from V and 3 bases from J; bases unmatched to any gene: 9.

The chain combines TRBV3-1 (or the pseudogene TRBV3-2) with TRBJ1-2; 11 positions agree with TRBD1. Germline values: CDR1 LGHDT, CDR2 YNNKEL (reference sequence). The CDR3 consists of 16 residues. V shed 0 bases and J 3 bases; nucleotides not matched to a gene: 3. This chain's CDR3 is CASSQDGDRGYYGYTF. The CDR3 bases are TGTGCCAGCAGCCAAGATGGGGACAGGGGGTACTATGGCTACACCTTC.

This chain joins TRBV27 and TRBJ1-1; TRBD1 matches at 7 bases. This CDR3 contains 14 residues. The V segment lost 6 bases and the J segment 7 bases; nucleotides outside the gene matches: 11. The germline gives CDR1 MNHEY, CDR2 SMNVEV (reference sequence). The CDR3 coding sequence is TGTGCCAGCAGCCAAACCTGGACAGGCTTTGAAGCTTTCTTT. Its protein is CASSQTWTGFEAFF.

This clone was recorded once. The chain combines TRBV9 with TRBJ2-3; the D gene is possibly TRBD1 (6 bases). With 2 bases removed from V and 3 bases from J, the gap between germline ends came to 19 bases. This CDR3 contains 17 residues. Per germline, CDR1 SGDLS and CDR2 YYNGEE. CDR3 residues: CASSVRTAFITTDTQYF. The CDR3 DNA is TGTGCCAGCAGCGTTAGGACAGCCTTCATTACGACAGATACGCAGTATTTT.

The chain has TRBV15 and TRBJ1-3; 9 bases map to TRBD1. Germline trimming cut 0 bases from V and 8 bases from J; bases unmatched to any gene: 8. Germline assignment: CDR1 LNHNV and CDR2 YYDKDF (reference sequence). CDR3 length: 16 residues. The CDR3 protein is CATSRERGQGGHTIYF. DNA for the CDR3: TGTGCCACCAGCAGAGAAAGGGGACAGGGTGGGCACACCATATATTTT.

This chain uses TRBV7-7 with TRBJ2-1; TRBD2 matches 10 bases. CDR3 length: 16 residues. Germline V gene data show CDR1 as SSHAT and CDR2 as FNYEAQ (reference sequence). Losses at the gene ends were 5 bases for V and 4 bases for J; bases not matched to a gene: 8. The CDR3: CASSRYGTSEYNEQFF. CDR3 DNA sequence: TGTGCCAGCAGCCGCTACGGGACTAGCGAATACAATGAGCAGTTCTTC. The full variable domain, with the rest looked up from reference TRBV7-7 and TRBJ2-1, is GAGVSQSPRYKVTKRGQDVTLRCDPISSHATLYWYQQALGQGPEFLTYFNYEAQPDKSGLPSDRFSAERPEGSISTLTIQRTEQRDSAMYRCASSRYGTSEYNEQFFGPGTRLTVL.

This chain uses TRBV5-5 with TRBJ2-3, with TRBD2 matching over 9 bases. Germline values: CDR1 SGHKS, CDR2 YYEKEE (reference sequence). V trimming: 10 bases; J trimming: 0 bases; junction bases outside the gene matches: 15. The CDR3 extends over 17 amino acids. The CDR3 protein is CAPGAGGDLPSTDTQYF. In nucleotides, the CDR3 is TGTGCCCCCGGGGCGGGGGGGGATCTCCCTAGCACAGATACGCAGTATTTT. Looking up the rest from reference TRBV5-5 and TRBJ2-3 gives the full variable domain: DAGVTQSPTHLIKTRGQQVTLRCSPISGHKSVSWYQQVLGQGPQFIFQYYEKEERGRGNFPDRFSARQFPNYSSELNVNALLLGDSALYLCAPGAGGDLPSTDTQYFGPGTRLTVL.

Of note for this clone: Other nucleotide sequences from this sample produce the same CDR3. The CDR3 region is CASSYRGLNTEAFF. CDR3 in DNA: TGTGCCAGCAGCTACAGGGGGCTAAACACTGAAGCTTTCTTT. The rearrangement links TRBV2 to TRBJ1-1; 9 nucleotides align to TRBD1. This CDR3 is built from 14 residues. Germline CDR1 and CDR2: SNHLY and FYNNEI. The trim removed 6 bases at V and 2 bases at J, leaving 4 bases unmatched.

The CDR3 loop reads CASSSARIRGQPQHF. DNA of the CDR3: TGTGCCAGCAGCTCGGCGCGAATTCGAGGGCAGCCCCAGCATTTT. This chain connects TRBV5-6 to TRBJ1-5; D gene ambiguous. The CDR3 has 15 amino acids. The germline V gene has CDR1 SGHDT and CDR2 YYEEEE. V dropped 3 bases and J dropped 7 bases, with 17 bases sitting between them.

This rearrangement joins TRBV6-1 to TRBJ2-3; D gene uncertain. Germline-derived CDR1 and CDR2 are MNHNS and SASEGT. This CDR3 has 16 residues. Trimming left V 0 bases short and J 0 bases short, with 10 bases between. The CDR3 nucleotides are TGTGCCAGCAGTGAAGCCCGGAGTCCTAGCACAGATACGCAGTATTTT. Translated: CASSEARSPSTDTQYF.

The rearrangement links TRBV5-1 to TRBJ2-7; 7 positions agree with TRBD1. Germline V gene sequence: CDR1 SGHRS, CDR2 YFSETQ. The CDR3 consists of 13 residues. J gave up 10 bases and V 0 bases, and 7 bases lay outside the gene matches. CDR3 DNA: TGCGCCAGCAGCTTGGAAGGGGGCAAGGGCCAGTACTTC. Its translation is CASSLEGGKGQYF.

V gene TRBV5-4 combines with J gene TRBJ2-3, with 11 nucleotides matching TRBD2. This CDR3 contains 17 residues. From germline, CDR1 is SGHNT and CDR2 YYREEE (reference sequence). V shed 1 base and J 3 bases; nucleotides not matched to a gene: 7. CDR3 nucleotide sequence: TGTGCCAGCAGCTTGAGGCTAGCGGGGGGAATAACAGATACGCAGTATTTT. It translates to CASSLRLAGGITDTQYF. Supplemented by reference TRBV5-4 and TRBJ2-3, the full variable domain reads ETGVTQSPTHLIKTRGQQVTLRCSSQSGHNTVSWYQQALGQGPQFIFQYYREEENGRGNFPPRFSGLQFPNYSSELNVNALELDDSALYLCASSLRLAGGITDTQYFGPGTRLTVL.

A remark on this clone: The same CDR3 is also encoded by other DNA sequences in this sample. The V call is TRBV24-1, the J call TRBJ1-5; the D gene is possibly TRBD1 (5 bases). Trimming pared 4 bases from V and 3 bases from J, leaving 9 bases between. Germline values: CDR1 KGHDR, CDR2 SFDVKD. There are 14 residues in the CDR3. The CDR3 spells CATSDRQLNQPQHF. The CDR3 DNA follows: TGTGCCACCAGTGACAGACAGCTCAATCAGCCCCAGCATTTT.

The rearrangement joins TRBV10-1 to TRBJ2-3; 8 nucleotides align to TRBD2. Germline V lookup: CDR1 WNHNN, CDR2 SYGVQD (reference sequence). V shed 3 bases, J shed 2 bases, and the junction held 4 bases outside the gene matches. The CDR3 has 15 residues. The CDR3 nucleotides read TGCGCCAGCAGTGAATATAGCGGGGCCACAGATACGCAGTATTTT. It specifies CASSEYSGATDTQYF.

The V call is TRBV2, the J call TRBJ1-5; D may be TRBD1 (6 bases). Germline CDR1 SNHLY, CDR2 FYNNEI. The CDR3 loop spans 13 amino acids. V was trimmed by 4 bases and J by 7 bases, leaving 11 bases between them. The CDR3 here is CASSGSQGQPQHF. CDR3 DNA: TGTGCCAGCAGTGGGAGTCAGGGGCAGCCCCAGCATTTT.